These T cell receptor beta chains were read from a single sample in a study of shared clonotypes between healthy human individuals. Produced via immunoSEQ multiplex PCR; TCRdb's table is partial and in-frame only. The repertoire holds roughly 700,000 clones, with 74% as singletons. Sequenced sample: memory CD4+ T cells sorted from blood. These receptors were taken from a woman aged 30 to 39 in good health. Each CDR3 is given with its conserved first and last residue. A D gene is named only where the DNA matches it firmly. Size values are once, few and many counts, or a class for expanded clones, and some rows have none.

D: .; V: TRBV7-3; J: TRBJ2-1; size: .; DNA: TGTGCCAGCAGCTTAACCCCCATCGTAAGTGAGCAGTTCTTC; CDR3: CASSLTPIVSEQFF
D: TRBD2; V: TRBV27; J: TRBJ2-2; size: .; DNA: TGTGCCAGCAGAACCCCTAGCGGCACTACCGGGGAGCTGTTTTTT; CDR3: CASRTPSGTTGELFF
D: .; V: TRBV28; J: TRBJ1-4; size: .; DNA: TGTGCCAGCACCGTAGGGGGGGCCGGCGATGAAAAACTGTTTTTT; CDR3: CASTVGGAGDEKLFF
D: .; V: TRBV2; J: TRBJ2-5; size: .; DNA: TGTGCCAGCAGGGGAGACCTGAACCAAGAGACCCAGTACTTC; CDR3: CASRGDLNQETQYF
D: TRBD2; V: TRBV4-2; J: TRBJ2-2; size: .; DNA: TGTGCCAGCAGCCAAGATGCGGGGGCGAACACCGGGGAGCTGTTTTTT; CDR3: CASSQDAGANTGELFF
D: TRBD1; V: TRBV5-1; J: TRBJ2-2; size: .; DNA: TGCGCCAGCAGATTGACAGGGCAGAACACCGGGGAGCTGTTTTTT; CDR3: CASRLTGQNTGELFF
D: TRBD2; V: TRBV5-1; J: TRBJ2-3; size: few; DNA: TGCGCCAGCAGCGAGACTAGCGGGAGCTCTAGCACAGATACGCAGTATTTT; CDR3: CASSETSGSSSTDTQYF
D: .; V: TRBV28; J: TRBJ2-6; size: .; DNA: TGTGCCAGCAGCCACGGACCTGGGGCCAACGTCCTGACTTTC; CDR3: CASSHGPGANVLTF
D: .; V: TRBV10-1; J: TRBJ2-7; size: .; DNA: TGCGCCAGCAGTGAGAGGTCCAGGGCAGCGCCTGAGCAGTACTTC; CDR3: CASSERSRAAPEQYF
D: .; V: TRBV6-5; J: TRBJ1-1; size: .; DNA: TGTGCCAGCAGTTTCGGTAGCGTGGGGGGTGAAGCTTTCTTT; CDR3: CASSFGSVGGEAFF
D: TRBD2; V: TRBV6-4; J: TRBJ2-2; size: few; DNA: TGTGCCAGCAGGACTAGCTTTAGACGACCGAACACCGGGGAGCTGTTTTTT; CDR3: CASRTSFRRPNTGELFF
D: TRBD1; V: TRBV7-9; J: TRBJ2-1; size: .; DNA: TGTGCCAGCAGCTTAACGGGACAGCGGTACAATGAGCAGTTCTTC; CDR3: CASSLTGQRYNEQFF
D: .; V: TRBV10-2; J: TRBJ1-2; size: .; DNA: TGCGCCAGCAGTGACGGATGGGGCTACACCTTC; CDR3: CASSDGWGYTF
D: .; V: TRBV11-2; J: TRBJ2-5; size: .; DNA: TGTGCCAGCAGCCCCGGCAGGGTCCAAGAGACCCAGTACTTC; CDR3: CASSPGRVQETQYF
D: .; V: TRBV5-4; J: TRBJ2-2; size: many; DNA: TGTGCCAGCAGTACCCCCCACACCCTGGGGACCGGGGAGCTGTTTTTT; CDR3: CASSTPHTLGTGELFF
D: TRBD1; V: TRBV11-1; J: TRBJ2-1; size: .; DNA: TGTGCCAGCAGCCCCCCCCGGGACAGGGACGGCAATGAGCAGTTCTTC; CDR3: CASSPPRDRDGNEQFF
D: .; V: TRBV10-2; J: TRBJ1-1; size: .; DNA: TGCGCCAGCAGCACGACCCAGGGATTCACTGAAGCTTTCTTT; CDR3: CASSTTQGFTEAFF
D: .; V: TRBV6-1; J: TRBJ1-5; size: .; DNA: TGTGCCAGCAGTAAGACCGTTTCTGGCAATCAGCCCCAGCATTTT; CDR3: CASSKTVSGNQPQHF
D: .; V: TRBV7-6; J: TRBJ2-2; size: .; DNA: TGTGCCAGCAGCTCTGAACGAATGAGCGGGGAGCTGTTTTTT; CDR3: CASSSERMSGELFF
D: TRBD2; V: TRBV5-4; J: TRBJ2-7; size: .; DNA: TGTGCCAGCAGCCGATCAGCGGGAGGCTACGAGCAGTACTTC; CDR3: CASSRSAGGYEQYF
D: TRBD2; V: TRBV6-1; J: TRBJ2-7; size: .; DNA: TGTGCCAGCAGTCTAGCGGGCTCCTACGAGCAGTACTTC; CDR3: CASSLAGSYEQYF
D: .; V: TRBV30; J: TRBJ2-7; size: .; DNA: TGTGCCTGGAAGGAGGGATCCTACGAGCAGTACTTC; CDR3: CAWKEGSYEQYF
D: .; V: TRBV5-1; J: TRBJ1-1; size: medium-sized; DNA: TGCGCCAGCAGCTTGACTCGCCGCAGGGAGAACACTGAAGCTTTCTTT; CDR3: CASSLTRRRENTEAFF
D: .; V: TRBV29-1; J: TRBJ2-1; size: .; DNA: TGCAGCGTTTGGCTAGCGTTAAGGGAGGAGCAGTTCTTC; CDR3: CSVWLALREEQFF
D: TRBD2; V: TRBV29-1; J: TRBJ2-7; size: .; DNA: TGCAGCGTTGACAGGGCGGGAGGGGGAGAGCAGTACTTC; CDR3: CSVDRAGGGEQYF
D: .; V: TRBV11-2; J: TRBJ1-1; size: few; DNA: TGTGCCAGCAGCTGGGGCGGGGGATCTACTGAAGCTTTCTTT; CDR3: CASSWGGGSTEAFF
D: .; V: TRBV5-1; J: TRBJ1-4; size: .; DNA: TGCGCCAGCAGCTTGTACAGGAATAATGAAAAACTGTTTTTT; CDR3: CASSLYRNNEKLFF
D: .; V: TRBV2; J: TRBJ1-1; size: .; DNA: TGTGCCAGCAGCTACAGCGCCGATAACACTGAAGCTTTCTTT; CDR3: CASSYSADNTEAFF
D: TRBD1; V: TRBV9; J: TRBJ2-5; size: .; DNA: TGTGCCAGCAGCCACGGACAGGGGGCCCTAAAAGAGACCCAGTACTTC; CDR3: CASSHGQGALKETQYF
D: .; V: TRBV28; J: TRBJ2-7; size: .; DNA: TGTGCCAGCACCCCGCCTGGACGCTACGAGCAGTACTTC; CDR3: CASTPPGRYEQYF
D: .; V: TRBV7-2; J: TRBJ1-1; size: .; DNA: TGTGCCAGCAGCTTAGAACTCGACACTGAAGCTTTCTTT; CDR3: CASSLELDTEAFF
D: TRBD1; V: TRBV14; J: TRBJ2-1; size: .; DNA: TGTGCCAGCAGCCAAGATCTTGGGACAGGGAGGTACAATGAGCAGTTCTTC; CDR3: CASSQDLGTGRYNEQFF
D: TRBD2; V: TRBV10-3; J: TRBJ2-5; size: .; DNA: TGTGCCATCAGTAAGGGGTTGAGGACTAGCGAACAAGAGACCCAGTACTTC; CDR3: CAISKGLRTSEQETQYF
D: TRBD2; V: TRBV4-1; J: TRBJ2-1; size: .; DNA: TGCGCCAGCAGCCACCCCGGACTAGCGGGAGGGGGTTACAATGAGCAGTTCTTC; CDR3: CASSHPGLAGGGYNEQFF
D: TRBD2; V: TRBV28; J: TRBJ2-3; size: .; DNA: TGTGCCAGCAGGTCCCCCAGCGGGAGTAGCACAGATACGCAGTATTTT; CDR3: CASRSPSGSSTDTQYF
D: .; V: TRBV28; J: TRBJ2-7; size: .; DNA: TGTGCCAGCAGGGTGCCCATTACAGGGTCCGAGCAGTACTTC; CDR3: CASRVPITGSEQYF
D: .; V: TRBV15; J: TRBJ2-2; size: .; DNA: TGTGCCACCAGCAGAGACACAGGGAGGTCCGGGGAGCTGTTTTTT; CDR3: CATSRDTGRSGELFF